Below, 9 T cell receptor beta chains from the same sample are listed, as sequenced in a study of T cells after yellow fever vaccination (dated by TCRdb to between 2018 and 2021). Library prep was done by 5' RACE. Sequencing instrument: Illumina HiSeq 2500. TCRdb trimmed public reads at Q25 via fastp, called clones via MiXCR and kept in-frame beta chains. A single entry per CDR3 protein holds the most common genes and DNA from its merged rows. Present in this sample are about 320,000 distinct CDR3 sequences, around 6.8% of which were seen just once. 15% to 20% of the sample comes from the top ten. Read against the paper, the sample's treatment or condition label means: live attenuated yellow fever vaccine strain. This material consisted of PBMCs, taken about 41 days after the first yellow fever vaccination. The receptors shown here come from a man aged 18 to 29 who received the YFV17D yellow fever vaccine.

In DNA form, the CDR3 reads TGTGCCAGCAGCTTTATCGGGGGAGGCACTGAAGCTTTCTTT. Residues: CASSFIGGGTEAFF. The chain carries TRBV7-2 and TRBJ1-1; tentative D call: TRBD1 (5 bases). This CDR3 comprises 14 residues. Looked up from germline, CDR1 is SGHTA and CDR2 is FQGNSA. V was cut by 3 bases and J by 4 bases, with 12 bases left in between.

The chain carries TRBV2 and TRBJ1-2, with TRBD1 matching over 7 bases. This CDR3 has 18 residues. V shed 11 bases, J shed 6 bases, and the junction held 27 bases outside the gene matches. Per germline, CDR1 SNHLY and CDR2 FYNNEI. The CDR3 sequence is CAFCRGIPGRTGTNGYTF. For the CDR3, the DNA is TGTGCCTTCTGTAGGGGAATCCCTGGTCGGACAGGAACGAATGGCTACACCTTC.

This clonotype turned up a few times. V gene TRBV27 combines with J gene TRBJ1-4; the D is unclear. Germline V gives CDR1 MNHEY, CDR2 SMNVEV (reference sequence). V was shortened by 2 bases and J by 8 bases, with 21 bases between the two germline ends. CDR3 size: 17 residues. Here the CDR3 DNA reads TGTGCCAGCAGTTTAAAGATATGCAGCTTAATTATCGAAAAACTGTTTTTT. It encodes CASSLKICSLIIEKLFF.

This clonotype was seen at least ten times. V and J are TRBV7-2 and TRBJ2-6; D gene ambiguous. Germline lookup yields CDR1 SGHTA and CDR2 FQGNSA. The CDR3 has 13 amino acids. Trimming cost V 7 bases and J 4 bases, with 8 bases left between them. The CDR3: CASTTPGANVLTF. The DNA of the CDR3 is TGTGCCAGCACTACCCCCGGGGCCAACGTCCTGACTTTC.

This clonotype was recorded a few times. The chain joins TRBV5-1 to TRBJ1-5, with D possibly matching TRBD1 (5 bases). CDR3 length: 14 amino acids. The V end was cut by 0 bases, the J end by 7 bases, with 11 bases between. Germline V gene sequence: CDR1 SGHRS, CDR2 YFSETQ. The DNA for the CDR3 is TGCGCCAGCAGCTTGGGGGGGACCGGGCAGCCCCAGCATTTT. This sequence encodes CASSLGGTGQPQHF.

The V and J genes are TRBV27 and TRBJ2-7, with unresolved D. The germline V and J ends were trimmed by 4 bases and 4 bases, with 14 bases remaining between them. Germline values: CDR1 MNHEY, CDR2 SMNVEV (reference sequence). CDR3 size: 14 residues. The CDR3 loop reads CASSSATGPYEQYV. In DNA, the CDR3 is TGTGCCAGCAGTTCCGCAACTGGGCCGTACGAGCAGTACGTC.

The rearrangement links TRBV7-2 to TRBJ2-5; D is uncertain. The CDR3 contains 11 residues. Trimming left V 5 bases short and J 4 bases short, with 5 bases between. Germline V gives CDR1 SGHTA, CDR2 FQGNSA. CDR3 nucleotides: TGTGCCAGCAGCGCCCCAGAGACCCAGTACTTC. It specifies CASSAPETQYF. The full variable domain, its missing parts supplied by reference TRBV7-2 and TRBJ2-5, is GAGVSQSPSNKVTEKGKDVELRCDPISGHTALYWYRQSLGQGLEFLIYFQGNSAPDKSGLPSDRFSAERTGGSVSTLTIQRTQQEDSAVYLCASSAPETQYFGPGTRLLVL.

This clonotype appeared a few times. The rearrangement joins TRBV29-1 to TRBJ2-5, with no clear D. In germline, CDR1 is SQVTM, CDR2 ANQGSEA. Trimming took 7 bases from V and 2 from J, leaving 14 bases between them. The CDR3 runs to 13 residues. CDR3 sequence: CSGDTNLQETQYF. DNA of the CDR3: TGCAGCGGCGACACCAACTTACAAGAGACCCAGTACTTC.

The rearrangement joins TRBV20-1 to TRBJ2-6, with 9 bases aligning to TRBD1. V shed 6 bases and J 2 bases; nucleotides not matched to a gene: 2. The CDR3 totals 14 residues. Per the germline V gene, CDR1 is DFQATT and CDR2 is SNEGSKA (reference sequence). The CDR3 DNA reads TGCAGTGCGTGGGACAGGGCTGGGGCCAACGTCCTGACTTTC. Translating it yields CSAWDRAGANVLTF.